This TCR beta chain was identified in a study of cytomegalovirus exposure and HLA in healthy donors. Study observations and caveats: In a later analysis, a missense DCLRE1C variant was linked to TCR beta V- and J-gene trimming.

60 Vbeta and 13 Jbeta primers were used in PCR. The assay was immunoSEQ multiplex PCR, and TCRdb's table has in-frame clones only and misses some. The table lists around 99,000 clones, approximately 84% of them singletons. A word on this clone: Its antigen remains unknown.

This CDR3 is 13 amino acids long. CDR1 SGDLS and CDR2 YYNGEE come from the germline V gene. V lost 4 bases to trimming and J lost 10 bases, with 17 bases between them. Material for sequencing was PBMCs. The source of this sequence is a man aged 25 to 40 in good health and CMV-seronegative. The chain combines TRBV9 with TRBJ1-1; a weak D match, TRBD1 (5 bases). The CDR3 sequence: CASSTTAQGSAFF. The CDR3 nucleotides read TGTGCCAGCAGCACCACTGCCCAGGGCTCAGCTTTCTTT.